This entry describes one T cell receptor (beta chain). Antigen unknown. The sample is drawn from a study of cytomegalovirus exposure and HLA in healthy donors. Across the whole study: Within an early data release were around 87 million unique TCRs drawn from HLA-typed donors.

The study, taken as a whole, reports: Many donors carried some public TCRs, although rarity characterized most TCR sequences. The classifier was said to identify cytomegalovirus status with high specificity and sensitivity. Cytomegalovirus association was assigned to more than 150 TCR beta chains.

The PCR made use of 60 Vbeta and 13 Jbeta primers. Libraries were prepared by immunoSEQ multiplex PCR; TCRdb keeps only in-frame clonotypes and omits some of them. The sample includes 150,000 to 200,000 clones, roughly 77% seen only once; the top ten take 4.5% to 5%. The CDR3 has 15 amino acids. Germline V gene lookup returns CDR1 MRHNA and CDR2 SNTAGT. V lost 9 bases and J 9 bases, leaving 21 bases between the germline ends. The gene calls are TRBV6-4 and TRBJ1-6; D is perhaps TRBD1 (5 bases). The sample taken for sequencing was PBMCs. The receptor was isolated from a man between 18 and 35 years old in good health and CMV-seropositive. CDR3 nucleotide sequence: TGTGCCAGTCCTCCGAGGAACAGGTATTGTTCACCCCTCCACTTT. Translated, it gives CASPPRNRYCSPLHF.